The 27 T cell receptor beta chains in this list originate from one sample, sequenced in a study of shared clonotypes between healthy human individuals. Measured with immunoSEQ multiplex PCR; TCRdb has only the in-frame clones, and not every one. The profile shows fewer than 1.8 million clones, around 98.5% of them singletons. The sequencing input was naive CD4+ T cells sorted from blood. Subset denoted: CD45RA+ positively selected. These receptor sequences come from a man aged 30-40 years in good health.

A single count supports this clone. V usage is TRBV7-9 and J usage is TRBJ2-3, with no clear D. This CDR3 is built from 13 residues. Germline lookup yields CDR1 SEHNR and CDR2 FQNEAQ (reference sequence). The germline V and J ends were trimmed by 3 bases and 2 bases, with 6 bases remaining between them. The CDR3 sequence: CASSFVDTDTQYF. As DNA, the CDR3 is TGTGCCAGCAGCTTCGTGGACACAGATACGCAGTATTTT. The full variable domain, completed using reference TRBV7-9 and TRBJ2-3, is DTGVSQNPRHKITKRGQNVTFRCDPISEHNRLYWYRQTLGQGPEFLTYFQNEAQLEKSRLLSDRFSAERPKGSFSTLEIQRTEQGDSAMYLCASSFVDTDTQYFGPGTRLTVL.

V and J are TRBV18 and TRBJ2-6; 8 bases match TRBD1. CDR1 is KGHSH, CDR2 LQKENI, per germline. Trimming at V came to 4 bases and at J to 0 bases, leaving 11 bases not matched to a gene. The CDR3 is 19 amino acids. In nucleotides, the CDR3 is TGTGCCAGCTCACTTTTATCCACAGGGGGTAGCTCTGGGGCCAACGTCCTGACTTTC. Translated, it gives CASSLLSTGGSSGANVLTF.

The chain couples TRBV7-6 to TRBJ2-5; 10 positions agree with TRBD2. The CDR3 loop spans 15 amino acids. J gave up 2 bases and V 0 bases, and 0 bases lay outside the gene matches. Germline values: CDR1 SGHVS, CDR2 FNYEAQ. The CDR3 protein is CASSLAGLAQETQYF. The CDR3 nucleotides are TGTGCCAGCAGCTTAGCGGGACTAGCGCAAGAGACCCAGTACTTC.

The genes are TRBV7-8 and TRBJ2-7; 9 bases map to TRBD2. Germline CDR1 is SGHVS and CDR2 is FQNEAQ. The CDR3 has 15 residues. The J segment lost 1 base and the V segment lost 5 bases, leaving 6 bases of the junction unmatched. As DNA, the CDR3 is TGTGCCAGCAGCCTCAGCCTAGCGGGGTCCTACGAGCAGTACTTC. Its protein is CASSLSLAGSYEQYF.

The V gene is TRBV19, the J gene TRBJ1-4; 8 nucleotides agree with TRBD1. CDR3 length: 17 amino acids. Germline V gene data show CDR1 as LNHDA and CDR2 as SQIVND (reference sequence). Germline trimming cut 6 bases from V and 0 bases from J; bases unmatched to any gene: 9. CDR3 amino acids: CASSRNRQGTTNEKLFF. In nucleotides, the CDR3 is TGTGCCAGTAGCAGAAACCGACAGGGGACAACTAATGAAAAACTGTTTTTT.

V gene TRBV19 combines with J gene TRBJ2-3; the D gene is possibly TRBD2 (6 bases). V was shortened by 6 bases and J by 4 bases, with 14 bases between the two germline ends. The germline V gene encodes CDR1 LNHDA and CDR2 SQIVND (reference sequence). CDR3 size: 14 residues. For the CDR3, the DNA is TGTGCCAGTAGCCCCACCCCGGGGGCAGATACGCAGTATTTT. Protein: CASSPTPGADTQYF.

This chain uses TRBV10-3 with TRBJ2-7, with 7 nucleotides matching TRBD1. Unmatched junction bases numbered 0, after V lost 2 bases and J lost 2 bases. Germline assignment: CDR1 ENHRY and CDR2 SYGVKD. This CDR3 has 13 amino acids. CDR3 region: CAISETGAYEQYF. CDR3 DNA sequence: TGTGCCATCAGTGAGACAGGGGCCTACGAGCAGTACTTC.

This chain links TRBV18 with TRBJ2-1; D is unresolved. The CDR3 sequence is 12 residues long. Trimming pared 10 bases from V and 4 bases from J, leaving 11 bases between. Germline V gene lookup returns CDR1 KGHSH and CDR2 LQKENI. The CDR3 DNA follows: TGTGCCACAGGTCCACTTTACAATGAGCAGTTCTTC. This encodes CATGPLYNEQFF.

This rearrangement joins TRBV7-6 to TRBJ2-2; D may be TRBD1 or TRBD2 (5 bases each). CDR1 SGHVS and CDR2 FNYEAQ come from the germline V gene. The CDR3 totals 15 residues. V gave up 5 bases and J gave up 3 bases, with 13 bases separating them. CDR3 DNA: TGTGCCAGCAGCAACCGGGACCTACACACCGGGGAGCTGTTTTTT. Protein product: CASSNRDLHTGELFF.

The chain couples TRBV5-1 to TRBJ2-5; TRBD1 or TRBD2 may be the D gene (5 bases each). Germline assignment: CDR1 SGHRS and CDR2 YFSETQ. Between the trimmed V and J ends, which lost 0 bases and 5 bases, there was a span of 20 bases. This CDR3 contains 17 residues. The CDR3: CASSLERWGSPRETQYF. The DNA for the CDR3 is TGCGCCAGCAGCTTGGAGCGGTGGGGGAGCCCCCGGGAGACCCAGTACTTC.

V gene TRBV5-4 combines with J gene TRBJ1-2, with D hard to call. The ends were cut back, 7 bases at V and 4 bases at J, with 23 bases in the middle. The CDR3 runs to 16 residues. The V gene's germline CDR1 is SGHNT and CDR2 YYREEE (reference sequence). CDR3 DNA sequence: TGTGCCAGCGGGCGGTTGGGGATTAACACGGGCTATGGCTACACCTTC. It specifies CASGRLGINTGYGYTF.

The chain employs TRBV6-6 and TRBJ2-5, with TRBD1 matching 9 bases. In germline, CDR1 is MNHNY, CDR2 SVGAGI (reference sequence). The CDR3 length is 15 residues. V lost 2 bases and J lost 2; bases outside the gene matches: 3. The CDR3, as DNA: TGTGCCAGCAGTTACCCGGGACAGGGTCAAGAGACCCAGTACTTC. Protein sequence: CASSYPGQGQETQYF.

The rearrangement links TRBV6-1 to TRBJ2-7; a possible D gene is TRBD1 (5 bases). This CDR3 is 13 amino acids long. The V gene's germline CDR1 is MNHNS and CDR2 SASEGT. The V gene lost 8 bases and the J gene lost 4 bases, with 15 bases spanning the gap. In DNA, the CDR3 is TGTGCCAGCGGAACAGGACGGCCTTACGAGCAGTACTTC. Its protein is CASGTGRPYEQYF.

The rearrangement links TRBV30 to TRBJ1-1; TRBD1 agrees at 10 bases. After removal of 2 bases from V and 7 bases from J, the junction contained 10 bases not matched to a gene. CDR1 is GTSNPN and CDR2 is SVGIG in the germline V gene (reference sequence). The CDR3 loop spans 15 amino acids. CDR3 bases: TGTGCCTGGAGTTCCGCGGGGACAGGGGCTATTGAAGCTTTCTTT. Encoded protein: CAWSSAGTGAIEAFF.

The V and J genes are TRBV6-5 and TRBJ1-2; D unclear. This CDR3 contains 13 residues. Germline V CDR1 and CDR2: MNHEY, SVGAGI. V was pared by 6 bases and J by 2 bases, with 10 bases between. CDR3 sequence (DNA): TGTGCCAGCAGACGCGACGGCAACTATGGCTACACCTTC. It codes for CASRRDGNYGYTF.

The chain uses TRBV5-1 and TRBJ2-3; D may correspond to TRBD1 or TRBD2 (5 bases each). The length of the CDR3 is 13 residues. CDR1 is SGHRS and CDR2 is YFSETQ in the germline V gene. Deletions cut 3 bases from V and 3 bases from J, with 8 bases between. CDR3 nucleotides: TGCGCCAGCAGCTGGGACCCTACAGATACGCAGTATTTT. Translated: CASSWDPTDTQYF.

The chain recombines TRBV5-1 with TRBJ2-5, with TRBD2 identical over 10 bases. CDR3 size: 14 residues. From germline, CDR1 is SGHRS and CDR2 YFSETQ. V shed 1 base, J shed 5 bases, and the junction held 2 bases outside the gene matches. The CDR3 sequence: CASSLTSGAETQYF. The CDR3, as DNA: TGCGCCAGCAGCTTGACTAGCGGGGCCGAGACCCAGTACTTC.

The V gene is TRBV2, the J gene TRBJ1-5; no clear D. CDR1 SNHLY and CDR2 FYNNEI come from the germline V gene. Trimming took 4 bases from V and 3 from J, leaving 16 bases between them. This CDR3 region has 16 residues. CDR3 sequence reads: CASSVEGVTVNQPQHF. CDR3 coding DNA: TGTGCCAGCAGTGTTGAGGGCGTTACGGTCAATCAGCCCCAGCATTTT. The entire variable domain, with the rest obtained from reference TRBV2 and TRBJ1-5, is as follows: EPEVTQTPSHQVTQMGQEVILRCVPISNHLYFYWYRQILGQKVEFLVSFYNNEISEKSEIFDDQFSVERPDGSNFTLKIRSTKLEDSAMYFCASSVEGVTVNQPQHFGDGTRLSIL.

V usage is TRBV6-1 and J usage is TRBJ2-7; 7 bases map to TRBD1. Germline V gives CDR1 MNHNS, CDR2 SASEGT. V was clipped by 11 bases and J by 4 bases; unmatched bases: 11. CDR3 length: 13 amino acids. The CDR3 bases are TGTGCCGGGAGTGGGACAGATTTTTACGAGCAGTACTTC. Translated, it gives CAGSGTDFYEQYF.

For the CDR3, the DNA is TGTGCCAGCAGGGCCACAGATACGCAGTATTTT. Protein product: CASRATDTQYF. The chain recombines TRBV7-9 with TRBJ2-3; no definite D call. The CDR3 sequence is 11 residues long. Trimming took off 6 bases at V and 2 bases at J, with 3 bases between the two ends. Germline CDR1 is SEHNR and CDR2 is FQNEAQ (reference sequence).

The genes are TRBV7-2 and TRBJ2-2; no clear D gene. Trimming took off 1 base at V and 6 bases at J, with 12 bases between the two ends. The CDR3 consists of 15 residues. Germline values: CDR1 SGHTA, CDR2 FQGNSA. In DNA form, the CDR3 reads TGTGCCAGCAGCTTAGTAGTTTTGGACGCCGGGGAGCTGTTTTTT. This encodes CASSLVVLDAGELFF.

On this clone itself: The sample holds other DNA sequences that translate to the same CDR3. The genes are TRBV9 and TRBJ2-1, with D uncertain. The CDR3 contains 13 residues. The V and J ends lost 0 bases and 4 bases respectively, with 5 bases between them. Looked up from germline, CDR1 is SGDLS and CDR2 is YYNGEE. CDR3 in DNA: TGTGCCAGCAGCGTAGCCGCTTACAATGAGCAGTTCTTC. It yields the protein CASSVAAYNEQFF.

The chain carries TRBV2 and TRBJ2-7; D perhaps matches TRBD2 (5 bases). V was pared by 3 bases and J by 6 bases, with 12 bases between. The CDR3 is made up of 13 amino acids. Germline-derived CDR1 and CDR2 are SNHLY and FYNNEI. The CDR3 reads CASSEELALEQYF. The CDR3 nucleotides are TGTGCCAGCAGTGAGGAGCTAGCTCTCGAGCAGTACTTC.

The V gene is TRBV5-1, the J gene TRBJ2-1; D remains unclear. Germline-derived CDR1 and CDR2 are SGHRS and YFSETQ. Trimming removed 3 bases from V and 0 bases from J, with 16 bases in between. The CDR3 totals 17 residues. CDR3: CASSSNPVISSYNEQFF. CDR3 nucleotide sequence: TGCGCCAGCAGCTCCAACCCCGTCATCAGCTCCTACAATGAGCAGTTCTTC.

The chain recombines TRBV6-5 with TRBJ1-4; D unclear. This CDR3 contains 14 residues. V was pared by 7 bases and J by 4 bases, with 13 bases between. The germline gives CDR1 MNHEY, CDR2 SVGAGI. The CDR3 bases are TGTGCCAGCAAGGGAACGGGGAATAATGAAAAACTGTTTTTT. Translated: CASKGTGNNEKLFF.

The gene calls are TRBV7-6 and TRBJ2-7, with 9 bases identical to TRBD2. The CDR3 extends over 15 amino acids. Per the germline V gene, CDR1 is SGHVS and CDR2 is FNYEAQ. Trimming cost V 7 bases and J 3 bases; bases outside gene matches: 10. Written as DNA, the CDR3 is TGTGCCAGCACCAACATAGCGGGAGCGCACTACGAGCAGTACTTC. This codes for CASTNIAGAHYEQYF.

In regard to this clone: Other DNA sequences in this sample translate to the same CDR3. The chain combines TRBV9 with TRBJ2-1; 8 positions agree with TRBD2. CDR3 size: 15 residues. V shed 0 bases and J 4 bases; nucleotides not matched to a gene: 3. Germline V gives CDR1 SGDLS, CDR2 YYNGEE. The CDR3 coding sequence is TGTGCCAGCAGCGTAGATGGCGGGAGGTACAATGAGCAGTTCTTC. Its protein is CASSVDGGRYNEQFF.